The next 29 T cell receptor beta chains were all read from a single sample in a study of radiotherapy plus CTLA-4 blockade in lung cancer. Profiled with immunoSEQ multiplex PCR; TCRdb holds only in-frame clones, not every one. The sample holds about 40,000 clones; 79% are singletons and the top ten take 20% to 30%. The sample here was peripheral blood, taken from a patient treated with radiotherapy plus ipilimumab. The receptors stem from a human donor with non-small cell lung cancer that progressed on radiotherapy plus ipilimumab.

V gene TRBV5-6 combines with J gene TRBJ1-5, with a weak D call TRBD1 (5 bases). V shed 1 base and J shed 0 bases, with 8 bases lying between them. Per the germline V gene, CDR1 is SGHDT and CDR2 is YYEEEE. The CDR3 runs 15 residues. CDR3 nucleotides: TGTGCCAGCAGCTTGAAGGGGCGTAGCAATCAGCCCCAGCATTTT. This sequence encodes CASSLKGRSNQPQHF.

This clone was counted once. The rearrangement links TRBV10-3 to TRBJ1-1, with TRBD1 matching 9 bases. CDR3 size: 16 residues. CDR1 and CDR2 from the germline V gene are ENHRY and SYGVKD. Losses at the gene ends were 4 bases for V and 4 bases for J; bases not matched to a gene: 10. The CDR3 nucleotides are TGTGCCATCAGTGCGCATCAGACAGGGGGAGTCACTGAAGCTTTCTTT. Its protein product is CAISAHQTGGVTEAFF.

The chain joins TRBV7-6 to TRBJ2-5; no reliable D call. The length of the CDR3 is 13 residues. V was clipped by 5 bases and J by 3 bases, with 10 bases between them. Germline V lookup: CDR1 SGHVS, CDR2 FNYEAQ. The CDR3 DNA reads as TGTGCCAGCAGCCTCAGGTACGAAGAGACCCAGTACTTC. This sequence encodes CASSLRYEETQYF.

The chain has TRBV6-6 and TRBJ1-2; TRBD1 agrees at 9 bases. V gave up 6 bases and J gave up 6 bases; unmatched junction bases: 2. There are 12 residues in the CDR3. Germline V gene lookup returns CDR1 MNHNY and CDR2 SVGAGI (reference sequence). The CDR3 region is CASRGQGNGYTF. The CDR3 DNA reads TGTGCCAGCAGGGGACAGGGAAATGGCTACACCTTC.

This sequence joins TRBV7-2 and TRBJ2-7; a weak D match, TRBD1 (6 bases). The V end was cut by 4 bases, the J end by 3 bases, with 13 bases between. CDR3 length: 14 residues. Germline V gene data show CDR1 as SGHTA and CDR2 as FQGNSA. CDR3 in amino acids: CASSSKPDSYEQYF. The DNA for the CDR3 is TGTGCCAGCAGCTCGAAACCGGACAGCTACGAGCAGTACTTC.

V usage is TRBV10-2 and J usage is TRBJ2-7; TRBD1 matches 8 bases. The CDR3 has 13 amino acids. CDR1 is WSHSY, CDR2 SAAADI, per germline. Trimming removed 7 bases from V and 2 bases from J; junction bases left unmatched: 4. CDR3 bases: TGCGCCAGCACTACAGGGGGGACCTACGAGCAGTACTTC. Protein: CASTTGGTYEQYF.

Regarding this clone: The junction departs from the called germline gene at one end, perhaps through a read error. CDR3 amino acids: CASSLAEAGGYGYTF. The CDR3 nucleotides read TGTGCCAGCAGCCTAGCGGAGGCAGGGGGCTATGGCTACACCTTC. The chain links TRBV7-9 to TRBJ1-2, with 7 bases identical to TRBD1. CDR1 SEHNR and CDR2 FQNEAQ come from the germline V gene (reference sequence). The CDR3 contains 15 residues.

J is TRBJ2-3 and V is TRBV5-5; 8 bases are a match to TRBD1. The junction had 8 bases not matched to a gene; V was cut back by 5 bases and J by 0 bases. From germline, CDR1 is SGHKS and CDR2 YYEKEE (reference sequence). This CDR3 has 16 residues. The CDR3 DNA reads TGTGCCAGCAGTCCGGACAGGGCCTCTAGCACAGATACGCAGTATTTT. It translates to CASSPDRASSTDTQYF.

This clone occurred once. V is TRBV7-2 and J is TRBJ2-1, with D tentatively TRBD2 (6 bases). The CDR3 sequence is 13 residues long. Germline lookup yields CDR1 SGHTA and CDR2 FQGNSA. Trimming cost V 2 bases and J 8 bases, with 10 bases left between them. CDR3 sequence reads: CASSLSGLDEQFF. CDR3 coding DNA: TGTGCCAGCAGCTTAAGCGGGTTGGATGAGCAGTTCTTC.

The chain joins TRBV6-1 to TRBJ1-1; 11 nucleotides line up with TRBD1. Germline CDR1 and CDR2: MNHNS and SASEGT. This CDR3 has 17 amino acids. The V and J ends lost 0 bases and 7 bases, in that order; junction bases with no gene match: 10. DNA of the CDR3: TGTGCCAGCAGTGAAGCGCTGGACAGGGGGCTTCGTAGTGAAGCTTTCTTT. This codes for CASSEALDRGLRSEAFF.

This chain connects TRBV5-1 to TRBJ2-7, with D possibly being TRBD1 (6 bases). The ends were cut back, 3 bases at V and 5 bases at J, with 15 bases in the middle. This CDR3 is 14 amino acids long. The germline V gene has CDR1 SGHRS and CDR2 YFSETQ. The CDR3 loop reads CASSYETGTDEQYF. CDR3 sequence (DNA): TGCGCCAGCAGCTACGAGACAGGTACCGACGAGCAGTACTTC.

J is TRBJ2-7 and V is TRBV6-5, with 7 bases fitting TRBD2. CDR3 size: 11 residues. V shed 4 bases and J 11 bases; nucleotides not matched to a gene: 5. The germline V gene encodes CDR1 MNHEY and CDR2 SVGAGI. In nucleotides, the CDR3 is TGTGCCAGCAGTTCTACACGGGAGGAGTACTTC. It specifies CASSSTREEYF.

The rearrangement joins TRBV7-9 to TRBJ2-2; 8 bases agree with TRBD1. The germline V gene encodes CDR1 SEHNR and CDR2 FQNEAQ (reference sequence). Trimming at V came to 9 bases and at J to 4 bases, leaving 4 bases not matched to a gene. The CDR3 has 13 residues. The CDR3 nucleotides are TGTGCCAGTGGACAGGGCAGCACCGGGGAGCTGTTTTTT. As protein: CASGQGSTGELFF.

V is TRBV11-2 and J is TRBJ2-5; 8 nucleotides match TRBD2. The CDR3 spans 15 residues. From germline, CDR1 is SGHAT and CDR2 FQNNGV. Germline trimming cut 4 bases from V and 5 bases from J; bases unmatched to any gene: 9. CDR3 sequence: CASSSTGGRIETQYF. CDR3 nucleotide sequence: TGTGCCAGCAGCTCCACGGGGGGGCGGATTGAGACCCAGTACTTC.

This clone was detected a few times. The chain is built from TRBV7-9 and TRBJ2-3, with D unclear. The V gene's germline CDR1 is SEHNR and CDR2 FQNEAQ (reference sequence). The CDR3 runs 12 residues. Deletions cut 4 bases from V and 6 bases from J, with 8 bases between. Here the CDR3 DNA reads TGTGCCAGCAGCTCGTCTAGTGATACGCAGTATTTT. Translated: CASSSSSDTQYF. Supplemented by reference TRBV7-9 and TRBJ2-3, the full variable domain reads DTGVSQNPRHKITKRGQNVTFRCDPISEHNRLYWYRQTLGQGPEFLTYFQNEAQLEKSRLLSDRFSAERPKGSFSTLEIQRTEQGDSAMYLCASSSSSDTQYFGPGTRLTVL.

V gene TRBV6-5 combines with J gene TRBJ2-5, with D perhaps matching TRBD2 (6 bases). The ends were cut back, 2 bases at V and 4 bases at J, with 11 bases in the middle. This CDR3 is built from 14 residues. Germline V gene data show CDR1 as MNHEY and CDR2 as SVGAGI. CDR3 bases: TGTGCCAGCAGTTACGCCGGGGGACGAGAGACCCAGTACTTC. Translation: CASSYAGGRETQYF.

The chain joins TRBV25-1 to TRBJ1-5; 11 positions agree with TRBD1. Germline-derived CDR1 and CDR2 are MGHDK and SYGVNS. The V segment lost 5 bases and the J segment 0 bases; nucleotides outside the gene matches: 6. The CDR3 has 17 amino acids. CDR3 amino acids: CASSPGQGANSNQPQHF. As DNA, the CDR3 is TGTGCCAGCAGTCCAGGACAGGGGGCAAATAGCAATCAGCCCCAGCATTTT.

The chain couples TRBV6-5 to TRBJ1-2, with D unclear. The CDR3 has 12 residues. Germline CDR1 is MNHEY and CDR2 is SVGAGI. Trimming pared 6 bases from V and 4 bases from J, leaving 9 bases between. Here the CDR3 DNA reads TGTGCCAGCAGGGCCCGGGGCTATGGCTACACCTTC. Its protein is CASRARGYGYTF.

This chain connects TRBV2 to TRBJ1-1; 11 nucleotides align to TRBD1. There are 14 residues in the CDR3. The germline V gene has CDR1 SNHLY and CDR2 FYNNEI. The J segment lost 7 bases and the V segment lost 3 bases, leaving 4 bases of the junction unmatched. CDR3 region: CASSDGQGAFEAFF. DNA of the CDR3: TGTGCCAGCAGTGACGGACAGGGGGCTTTTGAAGCTTTCTTT.

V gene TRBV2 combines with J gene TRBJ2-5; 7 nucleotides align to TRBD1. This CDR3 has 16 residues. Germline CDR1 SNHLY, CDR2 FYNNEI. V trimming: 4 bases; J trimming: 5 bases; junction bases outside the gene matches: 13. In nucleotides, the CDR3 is TGTGCCAGCAGTGGTCAGGGGGATCTGACCACCGAGACCCAGTACTTC. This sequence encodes CASSGQGDLTTETQYF.

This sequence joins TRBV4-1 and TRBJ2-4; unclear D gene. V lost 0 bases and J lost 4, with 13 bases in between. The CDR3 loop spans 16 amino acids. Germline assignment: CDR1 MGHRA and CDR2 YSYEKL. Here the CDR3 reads CASSQDRAAKKNIQYF. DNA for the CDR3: TGCGCCAGCAGCCAAGATCGCGCTGCCAAAAAAAACATTCAGTACTTC.

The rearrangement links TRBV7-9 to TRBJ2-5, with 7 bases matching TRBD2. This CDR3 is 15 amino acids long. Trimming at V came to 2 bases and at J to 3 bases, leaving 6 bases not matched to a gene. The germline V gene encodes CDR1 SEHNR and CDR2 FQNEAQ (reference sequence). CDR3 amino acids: CASSLRSSGEETQYF. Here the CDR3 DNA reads TGTGCCAGCAGCTTAAGGTCGAGCGGGGAAGAGACCCAGTACTTC.

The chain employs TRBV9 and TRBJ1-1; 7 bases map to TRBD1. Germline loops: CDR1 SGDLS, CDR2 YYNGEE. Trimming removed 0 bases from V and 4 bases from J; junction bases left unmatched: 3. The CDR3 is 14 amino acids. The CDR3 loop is CASSVGPGGTEAFF. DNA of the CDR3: TGTGCCAGCAGCGTAGGCCCAGGGGGCACTGAAGCTTTCTTT.

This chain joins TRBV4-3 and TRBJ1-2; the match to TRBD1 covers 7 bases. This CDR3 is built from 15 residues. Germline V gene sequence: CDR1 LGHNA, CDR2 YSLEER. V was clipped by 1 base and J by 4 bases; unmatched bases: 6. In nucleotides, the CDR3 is TGCGCCAGCAGCCAAGGGACAGGAGTTCCCTATGGCTACACCTTC. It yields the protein CASSQGTGVPYGYTF.

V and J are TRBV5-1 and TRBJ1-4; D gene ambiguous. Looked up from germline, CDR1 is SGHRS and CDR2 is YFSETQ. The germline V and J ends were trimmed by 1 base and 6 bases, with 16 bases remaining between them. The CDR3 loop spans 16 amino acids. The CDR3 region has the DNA TGCGCCAGCAGCTTGCAACGGACCCCGGGAGATGAAAAACTGTTTTTT. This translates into CASSLQRTPGDEKLFF.

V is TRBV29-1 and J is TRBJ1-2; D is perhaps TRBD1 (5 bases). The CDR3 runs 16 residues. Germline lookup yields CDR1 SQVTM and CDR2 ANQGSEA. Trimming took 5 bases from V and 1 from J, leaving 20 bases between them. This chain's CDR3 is CSVSPNPRQINYGYTF. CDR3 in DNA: TGCAGCGTTTCCCCCAACCCCAGACAGATTAACTATGGCTACACCTTC.

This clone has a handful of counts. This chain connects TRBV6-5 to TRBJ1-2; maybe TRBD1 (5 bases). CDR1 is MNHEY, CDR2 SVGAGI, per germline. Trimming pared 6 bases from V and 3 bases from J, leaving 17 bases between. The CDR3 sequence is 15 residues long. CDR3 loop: CASSQRRTQDYGYTF. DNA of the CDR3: TGTGCCAGCAGCCAAAGGCGGACACAGGACTATGGCTACACCTTC.

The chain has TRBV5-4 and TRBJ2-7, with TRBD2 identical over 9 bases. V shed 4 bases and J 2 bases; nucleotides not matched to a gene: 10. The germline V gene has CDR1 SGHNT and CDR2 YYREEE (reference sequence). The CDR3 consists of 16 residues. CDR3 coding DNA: TGTGCCAGCAGCCCGCTCGAAGCGGGGGGCCCCTACGAGCAGTACTTC. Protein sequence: CASSPLEAGGPYEQYF.

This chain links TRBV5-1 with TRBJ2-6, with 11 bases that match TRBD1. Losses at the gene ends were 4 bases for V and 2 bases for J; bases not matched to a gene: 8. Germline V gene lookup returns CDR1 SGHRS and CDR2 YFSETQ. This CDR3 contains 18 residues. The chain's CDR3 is CASSTPGQGGAGANVLTF. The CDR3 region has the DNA TGCGCCAGCAGCACGCCGGGACAGGGGGGCGCTGGGGCCAACGTCCTGACTTTC.